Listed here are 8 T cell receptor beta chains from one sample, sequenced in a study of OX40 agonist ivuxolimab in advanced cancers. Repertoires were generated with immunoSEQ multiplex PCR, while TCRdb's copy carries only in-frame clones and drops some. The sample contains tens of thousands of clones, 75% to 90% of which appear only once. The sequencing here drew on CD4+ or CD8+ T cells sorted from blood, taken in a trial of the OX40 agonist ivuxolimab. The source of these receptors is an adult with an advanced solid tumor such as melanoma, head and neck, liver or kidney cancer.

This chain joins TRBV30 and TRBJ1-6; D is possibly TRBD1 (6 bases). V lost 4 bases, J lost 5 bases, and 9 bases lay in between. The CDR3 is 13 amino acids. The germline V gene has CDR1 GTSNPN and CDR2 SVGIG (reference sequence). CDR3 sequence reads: CAWKRTDNSPLHF. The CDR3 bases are TGTGCCTGGAAACGGACAGATAATTCACCCCTCCACTTT.

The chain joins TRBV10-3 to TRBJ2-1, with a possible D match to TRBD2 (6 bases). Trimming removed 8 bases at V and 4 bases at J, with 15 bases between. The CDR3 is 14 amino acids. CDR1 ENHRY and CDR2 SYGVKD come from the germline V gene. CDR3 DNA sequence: TGTGCCATCCGACGGGACTCCTCTTACAATGAGCAGTTCTTC. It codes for CAIRRDSSYNEQFF.

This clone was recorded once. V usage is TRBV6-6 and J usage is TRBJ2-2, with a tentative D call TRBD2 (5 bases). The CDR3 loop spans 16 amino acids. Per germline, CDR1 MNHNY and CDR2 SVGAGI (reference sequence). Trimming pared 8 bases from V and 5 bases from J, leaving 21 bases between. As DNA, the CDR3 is TGTGCCAGCTCCACCGCCGCGGACTTACAAACCGGGGAGCTGTTTTTT. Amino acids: CASSTAADLQTGELFF.

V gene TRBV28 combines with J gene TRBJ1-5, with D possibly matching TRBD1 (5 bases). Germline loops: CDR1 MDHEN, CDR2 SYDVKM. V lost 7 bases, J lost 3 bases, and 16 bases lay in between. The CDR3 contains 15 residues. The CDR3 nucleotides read TGTGCCAGCATTAGTGGGGCGCTGATCAATCAGCCCCAGCATTTT. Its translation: CASISGALINQPQHF.

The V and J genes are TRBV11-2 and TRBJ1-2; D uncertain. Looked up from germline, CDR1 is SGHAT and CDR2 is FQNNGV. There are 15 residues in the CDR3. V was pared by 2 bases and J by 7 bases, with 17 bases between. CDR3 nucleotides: TGTGCCAGCAGCTTAAGCCGCCAGGTCATGGGTGGCTACACCTTC. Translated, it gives CASSLSRQVMGGYTF. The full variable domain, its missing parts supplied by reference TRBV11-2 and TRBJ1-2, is EAGVAQSPRYKIIEKRQSVAFWCNPISGHATLYWYQQILGQGPKLLIQFQNNGVVDDSQLPKDRFSAERLKGVDSTLKIQPAKLEDSAVYLCASSLSRQVMGGYTFGSGTRLTVV.

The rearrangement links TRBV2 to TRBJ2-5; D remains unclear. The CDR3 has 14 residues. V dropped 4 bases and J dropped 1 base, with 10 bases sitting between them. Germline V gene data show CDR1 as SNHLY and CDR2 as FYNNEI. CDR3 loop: CASSVEASQETQYF. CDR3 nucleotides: TGTGCCAGCAGTGTAGAAGCGAGCCAAGAGACCCAGTACTTC.

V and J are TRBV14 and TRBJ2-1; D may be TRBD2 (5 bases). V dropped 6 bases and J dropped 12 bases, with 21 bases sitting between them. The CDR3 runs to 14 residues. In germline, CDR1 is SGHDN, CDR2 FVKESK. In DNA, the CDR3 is TGTGCCAGCAGTCCATCCCAGACCGGGATTCGGCAGTTCTTC. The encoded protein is CASSPSQTGIRQFF.

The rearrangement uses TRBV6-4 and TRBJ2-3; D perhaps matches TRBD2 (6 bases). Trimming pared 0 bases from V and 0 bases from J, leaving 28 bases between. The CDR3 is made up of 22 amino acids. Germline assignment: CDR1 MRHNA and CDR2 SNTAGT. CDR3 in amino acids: CASSDSGSQGWKLASSTDTQYF. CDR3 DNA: TGTGCCAGCAGTGACTCGGGCTCCCAGGGTTGGAAACTAGCATCTAGCACAGATACGCAGTATTTT.